Presented here are 13 T cell receptor beta chains from one specimen sequenced in a study of cytomegalovirus exposure and HLA in healthy donors. PCR involved 60 Vbeta and 13 Jbeta primers. The data were produced by immunoSEQ multiplex PCR, yet TCRdb's version contains in-frame clones alone and is incomplete. This table has 150,000 to 200,000 clones, around 80% appearing once. Material for sequencing was PBMCs. The origin of the receptors is a young man in good health and CMV-seropositive.

The chain employs TRBV18 and TRBJ1-5, with 7 nucleotides matching TRBD1. CDR3 length: 18 residues. The germline CDR1 and CDR2 sequences are KGHSH and LQKENI. Trimming removed 6 bases from V and 6 bases from J; junction bases left unmatched: 20. CDR3 amino acids: CASSSKGAGRPLGQPQHF. The CDR3 coding sequence is TGTGCCAGCTCTTCAAAGGGGGCGGGGAGGCCCTTGGGTCAGCCCCAGCATTTT.

Concerning this clone itself: One junction end disagrees with the germline gene, perhaps due to a read error. The chain has TRBV28 and TRBJ1-2, with 8 nucleotides matching TRBD1. The CDR3 length is 14 residues. The germline V gene has CDR1 MDHEN and CDR2 SYDVKM. CDR3 protein: CASGLRWGQEGYTF. The CDR3 DNA reads as TGTGCCAGCGGTTTAAGGTGGGGACAGGAAGGCTACACCTTC.

This chain connects TRBV19 to TRBJ2-7; the match to TRBD1 covers 9 bases. This CDR3 has 15 amino acids. J was trimmed by 3 bases and V by 4 bases; bases with no gene match: 7. Per the germline V gene, CDR1 is LNHDA and CDR2 is SQIVND (reference sequence). CDR3: CASSTQQGAGYEQYF. CDR3 nucleotides: TGTGCCAGTAGTACTCAACAGGGGGCGGGCTACGAGCAGTACTTC.

V usage is TRBV7-2 and J usage is TRBJ2-7; possibly TRBD2 for D (6 bases). Trimming stripped 5 bases from V and 0 bases from J, with 14 bases between. Germline V gives CDR1 SGHTA, CDR2 FQGNSA. This CDR3 comprises 15 residues. This chain's CDR3 is CASSIPGLFSYEQYF. CDR3 DNA: TGTGCCAGCAGCATACCGGGACTCTTCTCCTACGAGCAGTACTTC.

The chain combines TRBV7-6 with TRBJ1-2, with TRBD1 matching 7 bases. The CDR3 extends over 12 amino acids. In germline, CDR1 is SGHVS, CDR2 FNYEAQ. V trimming: 5 bases; J trimming: 8 bases; junction bases outside the gene matches: 5. CDR3: CASSPGGSGYTF. The CDR3 DNA follows: TGTGCCAGCAGCCCAGGGGGTAGCGGCTACACCTTC.

This chain connects TRBV28 to TRBJ1-3; tentatively, D is TRBD1 (5 bases). CDR1 is MDHEN and CDR2 is SYDVKM in the germline V gene. The CDR3 has 18 amino acids. V lost 7 bases and J 2 bases, leaving 24 bases between the germline ends. The CDR3 nucleotides are TGTGCCAGCACCAATTTTGACCTGGGCAGGGCAACTGGAAACACCATATATTTT. Translation: CASTNFDLGRATGNTIYF.

The V gene is TRBV7-2, the J gene TRBJ2-2, with 8 bases identical to TRBD1. The CDR3 consists of 16 residues. The ends lost 1 base at V and 4 bases at J; junction bases unmatched: 5. CDR1 SGHTA and CDR2 FQGNSA come from the germline V gene. This CDR3 reads CASSLGGQGATGELFF. Here the CDR3 DNA reads TGTGCCAGCAGCTTAGGGGGTCAGGGGGCCACCGGGGAGCTGTTTTTT.

The genes are TRBV18 and TRBJ1-1, with 7 bases aligning to TRBD1. CDR1 is KGHSH and CDR2 is LQKENI in the germline V gene. This CDR3 is built from 19 residues. The J segment lost 0 bases and the V segment lost 6 bases, leaving 19 bases of the junction unmatched. CDR3 region: CASSPGLGTGTELNTEAFF. CDR3 bases: TGTGCCAGCTCCCCCGGGTTGGGAACCGGGACAGAGTTGAACACTGAAGCTTTCTTT.

In this sample, this clone turned up a few times. The V call is TRBV27, the J call TRBJ2-7, with a tentative D call TRBD1 (6 bases). V gave up 5 bases and J gave up 5 bases, with 13 bases separating them. The CDR3 covers 13 residues. Germline V gene sequence: CDR1 MNHEY, CDR2 SMNVEV (reference sequence). CDR3 residues: CASSPGVWDEQYF. CDR3 sequence (DNA): TGTGCCAGCAGTCCAGGGGTCTGGGACGAGCAGTACTTC.

This clone was seen only once. The same CDR3 also results from other DNA sequences found in this sample. The gene calls are TRBV5-1 and TRBJ2-5; no definite D call. Germline V lookup: CDR1 SGHRS, CDR2 YFSETQ. Trimming removed 0 bases from V and 5 bases from J, with 8 bases in between. The CDR3 totals 13 residues. CDR3 amino acids: CASSLGGGETQYF. The CDR3 coding sequence is TGCGCCAGCAGCTTGGGAGGTGGGGAGACCCAGTACTTC. Full variable domain (rest looked up from reference TRBV5-1 and TRBJ2-5): KAGVTQTPRYLIKTRGQQVTLSCSPISGHRSVSWYQQTPGQGLQFLFEYFSETQRNKGNFPGRFSGRQFSNSRSEMNVSTLELGDSALYLCASSLGGGETQYFGPGTRLLVL.

This clone showed up just a few times. V gene TRBV2 combines with J gene TRBJ1-1; 7 bases align to TRBD1. The CDR3 length is 15 residues. Germline trimming cut 6 bases from V and 1 base from J; bases unmatched to any gene: 8. Germline CDR1 is SNHLY and CDR2 is FYNNEI. CDR3: CASSGPGQPNTEAFF. The CDR3 nucleotides are TGTGCCAGCAGCGGTCCGGGACAGCCGAACACTGAAGCTTTCTTT.

The V and J genes are TRBV4-2 and TRBJ1-3, with D uncertain. Trimming left V 0 bases short and J 6 bases short, with 12 bases between. The V gene's germline CDR1 is LGHNA and CDR2 YNFKEQ. CDR3 size: 15 residues. This CDR3 reads CASSQESGVLNTIYF. CDR3 bases: TGTGCCAGCAGCCAAGAATCCGGGGTATTAAACACCATATATTTT.

CDR3 sequence: CASSELGGTEAFF. CDR3 bases: TGTGCCAGCAGTGAATTAGGAGGGACTGAAGCTTTCTTT. This rearrangement joins TRBV25-1 to TRBJ1-1; no definite D call. The germline V gene encodes CDR1 MGHDK and CDR2 SYGVNS. The CDR3 is 13 residues long. V was cut by 1 base and J by 5 bases, with 8 bases left in between.